This T cell receptor beta chain was recorded in a study of human T cells and chemical hapten exposure. Whole-study context: Subjects had 2% DPC placed on about 2 cm by about 2 cm of upper inner arm skin for sensitization. Patch tests applied 0.01% DPC to the upper back, read at 6 days. Small pooled library volume differences mainly caused per-sample TCR yield variation. The study, taken as a whole, reports: The study found expanded TCRs formed significantly more large CDR3 similarity clusters than controls.

Notes on this clonotype: Its antigen is not known.

The CDR3 covers 16 residues. V dropped 4 bases and J dropped 4; count of bases not matched to a gene: 7. The germline V gene encodes CDR1 SEHNR and CDR2 FQNEAQ (reference sequence). TCRdb processed the RACE reads anew with MiXCR; each CDR3 protein has one entry. The data show under 75,000 distinct CDR3 sequences, 7.5% to 9.5% seen once. Time point given: patch test 2, 6 weeks after DPC sensitization. Treatment of the sample: therapeutic diphenylcyclopropenone sensitization with weekly scalp DPC. This TCR came from a woman in her forties or fifties with alopecia areata. Some clones in this sample may be carry-over from other donors' samples. V usage is TRBV7-9 and J usage is TRBJ2-1, with 10 bases lining up with TRBD2. The source material was whole blood, sampled in connection with sensitization to the hapten diphenylcyclopropenone (DPC). The CDR3 coding sequence is TGTGCCAGCAGCTCCGGATTACTAGCGGGGTACAATGAGCAGTTCTTC. Its protein product is CASSSGLLAGYNEQFF.